These T cell receptor beta chains were read from a single sample in a study of monozygotic twins with inflammatory bowel disease. One entry per CDR3 protein, without DNA, is what TCRdb gives after re-calling the 5' RACE reads. The repertoire table contains 140,000 to 150,000 distinct CDR3 sequences. The specimen sequenced was blood. The receptors come from a human donor with ulcerative colitis or Crohn's disease, or a healthy co-twin of an affected twin (not recorded which). Each CDR3 is given with its conserved first and last residue. Fields, in order: J gene, V gene, CDR3 protein.

J: TRBJ1-1; V: TRBV7-2; CDR3: CASSLGGRRRAEAFF
J: TRBJ1-2; V: TRBV29-1; CDR3: CSVPGQGTGYGYTF
J: TRBJ2-1; V: TRBV7-2; CDR3: CASNRRVADYNEQFF
J: TRBJ1-3; V: TRBV5-5; CDR3: CASSQFRGHSGNTIYF
J: TRBJ2-7; V: TRBV20-1; CDR3: CSAAPDRLYEQYF
J: TRBJ2-1; V: TRBV6-7; CDR3: CASSCFFGPSESGRGSYNEQFF
J: TRBJ1-5; V: TRBV5-1; CDR3: CASSLEAGVVNQPQHF
J: TRBJ1-1; V: TRBV28; CDR3: CATSQGGTNTEAFF
J: TRBJ2-1; V: TRBV28; CDR3: CAGSMAAGGIGYNEQFF
J: TRBJ2-5; V: TRBV6-1; CDR3: CASSPGSSGTKSETQYF
J: TRBJ2-7; V: TRBV7-9; CDR3: CASSLSLGTYEQYF
J: TRBJ2-7; V: TRBV28; CDR3: CASSLSAYEQYF
J: TRBJ2-7; V: TRBV5-1; CDR3: CASSLAVSGQPLEQYF
J: TRBJ2-1; V: TRBV6-1; CDR3: CASSPSGGPIYNEQFF
J: TRBJ1-1; V: TRBV5-1; CDR3: CASSLTDNTEAFF
J: TRBJ2-7; V: TRBV11-2; CDR3: CASSLPGTGVYEQYF
J: TRBJ2-1; V: TRBV20-1; CDR3: CSAPLRRTYNEQFF
J: TRBJ2-7; V: TRBV20-1; CDR3: CSATLAGPTYEQYF
J: TRBJ2-3; V: TRBV6-5; CDR3: CASSSITSTDTQYF
J: TRBJ1-1; V: TRBV18; CDR3: CASSPIPRGRTDTEAFF
J: TRBJ1-2; V: TRBV18; CDR3: CASSPSGQSYGYTF
J: TRBJ1-5; V: TRBV3-1; CDR3: CASSQVRGGQPQHF
J: TRBJ2-5; V: TRBV27; CDR3: CASSLDVTGGNSQYF
J: TRBJ1-1; V: TRBV5-1; CDR3: CASTHRGRNTEAFF
J: TRBJ2-7; V: TRBV29-1; CDR3: CSVKPGLFPYEQYF
J: TRBJ2-7; V: TRBV3-1; CDR3: CASSQVVGQESYEQYF
J: TRBJ1-6; V: TRBV5-1; CDR3: CASSLDSSYNSPLHF
J: TRBJ2-6; V: TRBV5-1; CDR3: CASSLDGTGLTNVLTF
J: TRBJ2-5; V: TRBV20-1; CDR3: CSAGPLAGRRETQYF
J: TRBJ2-2; V: TRBV9; CDR3: CASSVAGKRHGTGELFF
J: TRBJ1-5; V: TRBV11-3; CDR3: CASSLDPEGQPQHF
J: TRBJ1-4; V: TRBV19; CDR3: CASMRGTGRRANEKLFF
J: TRBJ2-2; V: TRBV6-2/TRBV6-3; CDR3: CASSGQGSTGELFF
J: TRBJ1-4; V: TRBV20-1; CDR3: CSARGGVIATNEKLFF